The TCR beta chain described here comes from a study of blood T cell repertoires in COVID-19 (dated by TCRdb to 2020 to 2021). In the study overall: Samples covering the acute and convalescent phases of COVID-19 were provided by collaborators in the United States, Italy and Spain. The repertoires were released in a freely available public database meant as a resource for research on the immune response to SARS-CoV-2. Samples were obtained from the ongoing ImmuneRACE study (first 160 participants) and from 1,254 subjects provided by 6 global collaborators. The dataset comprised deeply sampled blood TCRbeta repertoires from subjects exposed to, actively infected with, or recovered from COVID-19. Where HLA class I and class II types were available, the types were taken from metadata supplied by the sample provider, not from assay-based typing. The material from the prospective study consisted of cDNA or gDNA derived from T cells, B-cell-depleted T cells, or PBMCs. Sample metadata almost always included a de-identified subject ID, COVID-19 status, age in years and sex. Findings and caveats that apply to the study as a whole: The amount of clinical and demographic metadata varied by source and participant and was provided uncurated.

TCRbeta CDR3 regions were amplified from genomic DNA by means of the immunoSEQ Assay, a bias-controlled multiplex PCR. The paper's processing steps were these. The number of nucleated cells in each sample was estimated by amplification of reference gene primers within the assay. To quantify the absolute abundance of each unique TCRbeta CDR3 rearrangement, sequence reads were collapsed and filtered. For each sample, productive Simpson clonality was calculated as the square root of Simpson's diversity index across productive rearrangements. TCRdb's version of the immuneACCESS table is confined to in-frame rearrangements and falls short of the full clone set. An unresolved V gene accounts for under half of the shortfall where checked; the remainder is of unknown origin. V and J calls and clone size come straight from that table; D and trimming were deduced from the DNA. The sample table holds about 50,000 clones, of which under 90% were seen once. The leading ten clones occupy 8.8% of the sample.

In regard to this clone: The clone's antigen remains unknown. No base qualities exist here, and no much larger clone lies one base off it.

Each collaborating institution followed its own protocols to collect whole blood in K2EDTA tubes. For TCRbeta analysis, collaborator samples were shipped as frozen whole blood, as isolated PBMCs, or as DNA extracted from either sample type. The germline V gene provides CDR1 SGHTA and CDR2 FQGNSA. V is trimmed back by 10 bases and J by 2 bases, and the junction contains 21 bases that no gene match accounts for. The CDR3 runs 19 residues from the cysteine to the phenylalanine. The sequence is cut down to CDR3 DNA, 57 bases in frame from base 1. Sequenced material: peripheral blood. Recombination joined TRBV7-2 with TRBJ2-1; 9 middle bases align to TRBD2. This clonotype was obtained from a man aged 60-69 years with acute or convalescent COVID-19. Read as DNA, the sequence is TGTGCCACCTCCGGGGGAGGCGGGGGGGCGCGGTACGCCTACAATGAGCAGTTCTTC. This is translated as CATSGGGGGARYAYNEQFF.